Listed below are T cell receptor beta chains from one sample, sequenced in a study of blood T cell repertoires in COVID-19. TCRdb's copy holds only in-frame clones and misses some; the assay was immunoSEQ multiplex PCR. The sample contains a few hundred thousand clones, nearly 90% of which appear only once. Sequencing input: PBMCs or T cells enriched from blood (not recorded which). These receptors originate from a woman in her fifties or sixties who had been exposed to COVID-19. Both conserved end residues are part of each CDR3. The order of the fields is clone size, D gene, V gene, CDR3 length, J gene, CDR3 protein, CDR3 DNA. The D gene is left open where the match is weak. Size tells how often a clone was seen (once, few, many) or the class of an expanded clone, and some rows leave it out.

NA	NA	TRBV28	13	TRBJ1-1	CASNFPGRTEAFF	TGTGCCAGCAATTTTCCAGGCCGCACTGAAGCTTTCTTT
NA	NA	TRBV5-1	16	TRBJ1-4	CASRASGSGTNEKLFF	TGCGCCAGCAGAGCGTCAGGGAGCGGGACTAATGAAAAACTGTTTTTT
once	NA	TRBV11-2	16	TRBJ2-7	CASSRLRKTDSYEQYF	TGTGCCAGCAGCCGATTACGAAAGACAGACAGCTACGAGCAGTACTTC
NA	NA	TRBV6-1	15	TRBJ2-7	CASSEGAGLRLEQYF	TGTGCCAGCAGTGAAGGGGCAGGGCTTCGTCTCGAGCAGTACTTC
NA	NA	TRBV19	13	TRBJ1-1	CASSISVNTEAFF	TGTGCCAGTAGTATTTCAGTGAACACTGAAGCTTTCTTT
NA	TRBD1	TRBV19	14	TRBJ2-1	CASSIRTGGNEQFF	TGTGCCAGTAGTATTAGGACAGGTGGGAATGAGCAGTTCTTC
NA	TRBD1	TRBV12-3/TRBV12-4	13	TRBJ1-2	CASRNDRARGYTF	TGTGCCAGCAGGAACGACAGGGCGCGGGGCTACACCTTC
NA	TRBD1	TRBV5-1	16	TRBJ2-2	CASSAPRTGNTGELFF	TGCGCCAGCAGCGCCCCAAGGACAGGGAACACCGGGGAGCTGTTTTTT
once	NA	TRBV6-1	13	TRBJ1-3	CASSETTGNTIYF	TGTGCCAGCAGTGAAACAACAGGAAACACCATATATTTT
NA	TRBD1	TRBV7-9	14	TRBJ2-7	CASSLVGQLYEQYF	TGTGCCAGCAGCTTAGTGGGACAGCTCTACGAGCAGTACTTC
NA	NA	TRBV28	14	TRBJ1-5	CATREQGLGQPQHF	TGTGCCACCCGGGAACAGGGTCTCGGTCAGCCCCAGCATTTT
NA	TRBD2	TRBV5-4	14	TRBJ2-5	CASSSTSGSETQYF	TGTGCCAGCAGCTCCACTAGCGGCTCGGAGACCCAGTACTTC
few	TRBD1	TRBV28	18	TRBJ1-5	CASSLEISSGGNNQPQHF	TGTGCCAGCAGTTTAGAGATTTCGTCAGGGGGTAACAATCAGCCCCAGCATTTT
NA	TRBD2	TRBV11-2	18	TRBJ2-7	CASSLETSGGQSSYEQYF	TGTGCCAGCAGCTTAGAGACTAGCGGGGGGCAGAGCTCCTACGAGCAGTACTTC
NA	NA	TRBV6-5	15	TRBJ2-1	CASSYSGVSYNEQFF	TGTGCCAGCAGTTACTCAGGGGTCTCCTACAATGAGCAGTTCTTC
NA	NA	TRBV15	17	TRBJ2-1	CATSRALGVSSYNEQFF	TGTGCCACCAGCAGAGCTCTCGGGGTGAGCTCCTACAATGAGCAGTTCTTC
NA	NA	TRBV7-9	13	TRBJ1-1	CASSLDGSTEAFF	TGTGCCAGCAGCTTAGATGGGAGCACTGAAGCTTTCTTT
NA	TRBD2	TRBV14	16	TRBJ2-6	CASSQGGGPGANVLTF	TGTGCCAGCAGCCAAGGCGGGGGGCCCGGGGCCAACGTCCTGACTTTC
NA	TRBD1	TRBV7-9	14	TRBJ1-5	CASTPGGSSQPQHF	TGTGCCAGCACACCAGGGGGGTCAAGTCAGCCCCAGCATTTT
few	NA	TRBV7-2	15	TRBJ1-2	CASSFQTGSVGGYTF	TGTGCCAGCAGTTTTCAAACAGGGTCTGTCGGCGGCTACACCTTC
once	NA	TRBV7-9	16	TRBJ1-1	CASSLALGGRGAEAFF	TGTGCCAGCAGCTTAGCGCTGGGGGGGCGCGGCGCTGAAGCTTTCTTT
NA	TRBD1	TRBV18	14	TRBJ2-5	CASSLGQGMETQYF	TGTGCCAGCTCACTGGGACAGGGAATGGAGACCCAGTACTTC
NA	NA	TRBV6-5	14	TRBJ1-2	CASSYSTQVYGYTF	TGTGCCAGCAGTTACTCGACACAGGTCTATGGCTACACCTTC
NA	TRBD1	TRBV4-2	15	TRBJ1-2	CASSQNRDSVYGYTF	TGTGCCAGCAGCCAGAACCGGGACAGTGTCTATGGCTACACCTTC
NA	NA	TRBV6-5	13	TRBJ1-1	CASSWEGGTEAFF	TGTGCCAGCAGTTGGGAGGGTGGGACTGAAGCTTTCTTT
few	NA	TRBV29-1	14	TRBJ1-3	CSVNIGGGGNTIYF	TGCAGCGTAAACATCGGGGGTGGAGGAAACACCATATATTTT
NA	TRBD1	TRBV14	14	TRBJ2-7	CASSLGQGYYEQYF	TGTGCCAGCAGCCTGGGACAGGGGTATTACGAGCAGTACTTC
NA	TRBD1	TRBV6-5	15	TRBJ1-3	CASIRDRVPGNTIYF	TGTGCCAGCATCCGGGACAGGGTTCCCGGAAACACCATATATTTT
NA	TRBD2	TRBV18	16	TRBJ2-2	CASSPREGPNTGELFF	TGTGCCAGCTCACCAAGGGAGGGGCCGAACACCGGGGAGCTGTTTTTT
NA	NA	TRBV5-6	15	TRBJ1-2	CASSLVQPRGYGYTF	TGTGCCAGCAGCTTGGTTCAGCCCCGAGGCTATGGCTACACCTTC
once	NA	TRBV3-1/TRBV3-2	15	TRBJ1-1	CASSLWRGGNTEAFF	TGTGCCAGCAGCCTTTGGCGGGGAGGTAACACTGAAGCTTTCTTT
NA	TRBD1	TRBV19	15	TRBJ2-1	CASSLHRGLYNEQFF	TGTGCCAGTAGTCTACACAGGGGTCTGTACAATGAGCAGTTCTTC
NA	NA	TRBV7-2	13	TRBJ1-1	CASSATVNTEAFF	TGTGCCAGCAGCGCGACAGTTAACACTGAAGCTTTCTTT
NA	TRBD1	TRBV15	15	TRBJ1-2	CATSKLGQEPYGYTF	TGTGCCACCAGCAAATTAGGACAGGAACCCTATGGCTACACCTTC
NA	NA	TRBV13	17	TRBJ2-7	CASSSSVGTASSYEQYF	TGTGCCAGCAGCTCTAGCGTAGGGACAGCAAGCTCCTACGAGCAGTACTTC
few	TRBD1	TRBV5-1	17	TRBJ2-2	CASSSKTGQGNTGELFF	TGCGCCAGCAGCTCGAAAACGGGACAGGGAAACACCGGGGAGCTGTTTTTT
NA	TRBD1	TRBV15	17	TRBJ2-5	CATSRGPSGTGGETQYF	TGTGCCACCAGCAGAGGCCCCTCCGGGACAGGGGGAGAGACCCAGTACTTC
once	TRBD2	TRBV4-1	16	TRBJ2-7	CASSPGTSGVRGEQYF	TGCGCCAGCAGCCCCGGGACTAGCGGGGTCCGAGGGGAGCAGTACTTC
NA	TRBD1	TRBV5-1	17	TRBJ1-2	CASRSAGGVFPIAGYTF	TGCGCCAGCAGATCCGCAGGGGGCGTTTTTCCCATCGCCGGCTACACCTTC
NA	NA	TRBV13	14	TRBJ2-7	CASSQTGDTYEQYF	TGTGCCAGCAGCCAGACAGGTGATACCTACGAGCAGTACTTC
few	TRBD1	TRBV10-3	14	TRBJ1-5	CAIGTGYSNQPQHF	TGTGCCATCGGGACAGGGTATAGCAATCAGCCCCAGCATTTT
NA	NA	TRBV12-5	15	TRBJ1-2	CASAAFGGSVYGYTF	TGTGCTAGTGCCGCCTTCGGGGGATCGGTCTATGGCTACACCTTC
NA	NA	TRBV5-5	13	TRBJ1-2	CASSYSLNYGYTF	TGTGCCAGCAGCTACTCCCTTAACTATGGCTACACCTTC
NA	NA	TRBV3-1/TRBV3-2	14	TRBJ2-7	CASSLEDSPYEQYF	TGTGCCAGCAGCCTAGAGGACAGCCCCTACGAGCAGTACTTC
NA	NA	TRBV20-1	17	TRBJ1-5	CSASGALGADSNQPQHF	TGCAGTGCTAGTGGGGCGTTGGGGGCCGATAGCAATCAGCCCCAGCATTTT
NA	TRBD2	TRBV7-9	17	TRBJ2-5	CASSLALAGRGRETQYF	TGTGCCAGCAGCTTAGCATTGGCCGGGAGGGGACGTGAGACCCAGTACTTC
NA	TRBD2	TRBV7-9	16	TRBJ2-7	CASSPRGGGPFHEQYF	TGTGCCAGCAGCCCCCGTGGCGGGGGACCCTTCCACGAGCAGTACTTC
few	NA	TRBV27	16	TRBJ1-6	CASSRQPSLTNSPLHF	TGTGCCAGCAGTCGACAGCCGAGTCTAACAAATTCACCCCTCCACTTT
NA	NA	TRBV7-9	14	TRBJ2-3	CASSLSVEADTQYF	TGTGCCAGCAGCTTATCTGTCGAGGCAGATACGCAGTATTTT
few	TRBD1	TRBV10-3	18	TRBJ2-2	CAISEALRPGQHTGELFF	TGTGCCATCAGTGAAGCCTTAAGACCGGGACAGCACACCGGGGAGCTGTTTTTT
NA	TRBD1	TRBV2	14	TRBJ1-4	CASSDGTGGEKLFF	TGTGCCAGCAGTGACGGGACAGGGGGCGAAAAACTGTTTTTT
NA	NA	TRBV2	14	TRBJ1-6	CASQVEAYNSPLHF	TGTGCCAGTCAAGTCGAGGCCTATAATTCACCCCTCCACTTT
NA	TRBD1	TRBV7-8	15	TRBJ2-7	CASSPRQGSSYEQYF	TGTGCCAGCAGCCCAAGACAGGGTAGCTCCTACGAGCAGTACTTC
NA	NA	TRBV6-1	14	TRBJ1-2	CASSEGVVYSGYTF	TGTGCCAGCAGTGAAGGGGTCGTTTATAGCGGCTACACCTTC
NA	NA	TRBV30	14	TRBJ1-2	CAWRTFRANYGYTF	TGTGCCTGGAGGACGTTCCGGGCTAACTATGGCTACACCTTC
NA	NA	TRBV7-8	14	TRBJ1-3	CASSLPGAGNTIYF	TGTGCCAGCAGCTTACCAGGGGCTGGAAACACCATATATTTT
NA	NA	TRBV4-1	14	TRBJ2-3	CASSQVLVSDTQYF	TGCGCCAGCAGCCAAGTTTTAGTCTCTGATACGCAGTATTTT
NA	NA	TRBV7-8	14	TRBJ2-5	CASSPGGRWETQYF	TGTGCCAGCAGCCCAGGAGGGAGATGGGAGACCCAGTACTTC
NA	NA	TRBV15	13	TRBJ1-5	CATSNRLNQPQHF	TGTGCCACCAGCAACAGGCTCAATCAGCCCCAGCATTTT